This record covers a single T cell receptor beta chain. These data come from a study of shared clonotypes between healthy human individuals. Assay used: immunoSEQ multiplex PCR; TCRdb lists only in-frame clones, some missing. Of hundreds of thousands of clones listed, around 80% are singletons. V was clipped by 1 base and J by 3 bases, with 3 bases between them. Germline V gene data show CDR1 as SGHTA and CDR2 as FQGNSA. The CDR3 runs 12 residues. This receptor was taken from a woman aged 40 to 49 in good health. Some clones in this sample may be carry-over from other donors' samples. The chain combines TRBV7-2 with TRBJ1-2; D not resolved. Sequencing was performed on PBMCs. Here the CDR3 DNA reads TGTGCCAGCAGCTTAGGGTACTATGGCTACACCTTC. It translates to CASSLGYYGYTF.